These 14 T cell receptor beta chains originate from one sample sequenced in a study of blood T cell repertoires in COVID-19. The protocol was immunoSEQ multiplex PCR, while the TCRdb copy is restricted to in-frame clones and leaves out a portion. Counted here are roughly 260,000 clones, about 91% occurring once; the ten biggest clones make up approximately 2.6%. Sequencing was done on a sample of peripheral blood. The receptors shown here come from a person aged 18 to 35 with COVID-19, enrolled during active disease.

This sequence joins TRBV25-1 and TRBJ2-2, with D possibly being TRBD1 (5 bases). CDR1 is MGHDK and CDR2 is SYGVNS in the germline V gene. V was cut by 6 bases and J by 6 bases, with 20 bases left in between. CDR3 size: 16 residues. The CDR3 loop reads CASSPSGQGRPGELFF. CDR3 DNA: TGTGCCAGCAGCCCCTCCGGGCAGGGAAGACCCGGGGAGCTGTTTTTT.

This clone showed up just once. The CDR3 DNA is TGTGCCAGCAGGTACAGGGGGGTAAACACTGAAGCTTTCTTT. Protein sequence: CASRYRGVNTEAFF. The V and J genes are TRBV28 and TRBJ1-1; TRBD1 matches 8 bases. Unmatched junction bases numbered 5, after V lost 6 bases and J lost 2 bases. Germline-derived CDR1 and CDR2 are MDHEN and SYDVKM. The CDR3 totals 14 residues.

V usage is TRBV4-1 and J usage is TRBJ1-4; 9 bases line up with TRBD1. The germline CDR1 and CDR2 sequences are MGHRA and YSYEKL. The CDR3 spans 14 residues. V lost 1 base to trimming and J lost 8 bases; unmatched junction nucleotides: 2. The CDR3 DNA is TGCGCCAGCAGCCAAGGGACAGGGGTAGAAAAACTGTTTTTT. This gives the protein CASSQGTGVEKLFF.

J is TRBJ1-3 and V is TRBV6-5; D unresolved. Germline V gene lookup returns CDR1 MNHEY and CDR2 SVGAGI. V gave up 4 bases and J gave up 0 bases, with 10 bases separating them. The CDR3 has 15 amino acids. The CDR3 here is CASSFQAGSGNTIYF. In DNA, the CDR3 is TGTGCCAGCAGTTTTCAGGCTGGCTCTGGAAACACCATATATTTT.

The chain links TRBV7-2 to TRBJ2-1; D might be TRBD2 (5 bases). Trimming stripped 3 bases from V and 7 bases from J, with 10 bases between. The CDR3 has 13 residues. Germline values: CDR1 SGHTA, CDR2 FQGNSA. CDR3 region: CASSFRGGNEQFF. Written as DNA, the CDR3 is TGTGCCAGCAGCTTCCGTGGCGGGAATGAGCAGTTCTTC.

The J gene is TRBJ2-3, the V gene TRBV2; possible D gene TRBD2, 6 bases. The CDR3 is 14 residues long. The V gene's germline CDR1 is SNHLY and CDR2 FYNNEI. V lost 4 bases and J 3 bases, leaving 11 bases between the germline ends. This chain's CDR3 is CASSVIGRTDTQYF. The DNA of the CDR3 is TGTGCCAGCAGTGTGATAGGGAGGACAGATACGCAGTATTTT. The full variable domain, completed using reference TRBV2 and TRBJ2-3, is EPEVTQTPSHQVTQMGQEVILRCVPISNHLYFYWYRQILGQKVEFLVSFYNNEISEKSEIFDDQFSVERPDGSNFTLKIRSTKLEDSAMYFCASSVIGRTDTQYFGPGTRLTVL.

The chain joins TRBV28 to TRBJ1-5; D ambiguous. Looked up from germline, CDR1 is MDHEN and CDR2 is SYDVKM. Trimming cost V 7 bases and J 2 bases, with 18 bases left between them. CDR3 size: 16 residues. The CDR3 here is CASILGRAGRNQPQHF. The CDR3 DNA follows: TGTGCCAGCATCTTGGGGAGGGCAGGCCGCAATCAGCCCCAGCATTTT.

The chain is built from TRBV19 and TRBJ2-1, with D possibly TRBD2 on 6 matching bases. The CDR3 loop spans 15 amino acids. With 5 bases removed from V and 0 bases from J, the gap between germline ends came to 11 bases. Germline V gene data show CDR1 as LNHDA and CDR2 as SQIVND (reference sequence). The CDR3 spells CASSRAGSSYNEQFF. As DNA, the CDR3 is TGTGCCAGTAGTCGGGCGGGGAGCTCCTACAATGAGCAGTTCTTC.

The gene calls are TRBV3-1 (or the pseudogene TRBV3-2) and TRBJ2-7, with TRBD2 as a possible D gene (5 bases). This CDR3 has 15 amino acids. From germline, CDR1 is LGHDT and CDR2 YNNKEL (reference sequence). Between the trimmed V and J ends, which lost 0 bases and 2 bases, there was a span of 11 bases. This CDR3 is CASSQELAGAYEQYF. CDR3 DNA sequence: TGTGCCAGCAGCCAAGAGCTAGCTGGAGCCTACGAGCAGTACTTC.

The rearrangement links TRBV3-1 (or the pseudogene TRBV3-2) to TRBJ2-7; tentative D call: TRBD1 (6 bases). CDR3 length: 16 residues. The germline gives CDR1 LGHDT, CDR2 YNNKEL (reference sequence). V lost 6 bases, J lost 6 bases, and 24 bases lay in between. The CDR3 spells CASRNQNRAGLVEQYF. For the CDR3, the DNA is TGTGCCAGCAGAAACCAAAACAGGGCCGGGTTGGTCGAGCAGTACTTC.

The gene calls are TRBV9 and TRBJ2-1, with 9 positions matching TRBD2. Germline trimming cut 5 bases from V and 1 base from J; bases unmatched to any gene: 4. Germline CDR1 and CDR2: SGDLS and YYNGEE. The CDR3 has 15 residues. The CDR3 loop is CASSSSGNSYNEQFF. The CDR3 region has the DNA TGTGCCAGCAGTTCTAGCGGGAATTCCTACAATGAGCAGTTCTTC.

The chain is built from TRBV27 and TRBJ1-1, with 10 positions matching TRBD1. The CDR3 totals 17 residues. V lost 1 base and J lost 0; bases outside the gene matches: 5. Germline CDR1 is MNHEY and CDR2 is SMNVEV (reference sequence). CDR3 bases: TGTGCCAGCAGTTTATACGGGACAGGGGCCGTGAACACTGAAGCTTTCTTT. Translation gives CASSLYGTGAVNTEAFF.

J is TRBJ1-1 and V is TRBV6-5, with D possibly being TRBD1 (5 bases). Per the germline V gene, CDR1 is MNHEY and CDR2 is SVGAGI. Between the trimmed V and J ends, which lost 8 bases and 1 base, there was a span of 11 bases. The CDR3 is 13 residues long. The CDR3 reads CASHLTANTEAFF. In DNA, the CDR3 is TGTGCCAGCCATTTGACAGCGAACACTGAAGCTTTCTTT.

The chain uses TRBV11-2 and TRBJ2-6; D is uncertain. The V gene lost 1 base and the J gene lost 0 bases, with 10 bases spanning the gap. CDR3 length equals 17 residues. Per germline, CDR1 SGHAT and CDR2 FQNNGV. CDR3 coding DNA: TGTGCCAGCAGCTTAGTTAGCTGGGTCTCTGGGGCCAACGTCCTGACTTTC. It specifies CASSLVSWVSGANVLTF.